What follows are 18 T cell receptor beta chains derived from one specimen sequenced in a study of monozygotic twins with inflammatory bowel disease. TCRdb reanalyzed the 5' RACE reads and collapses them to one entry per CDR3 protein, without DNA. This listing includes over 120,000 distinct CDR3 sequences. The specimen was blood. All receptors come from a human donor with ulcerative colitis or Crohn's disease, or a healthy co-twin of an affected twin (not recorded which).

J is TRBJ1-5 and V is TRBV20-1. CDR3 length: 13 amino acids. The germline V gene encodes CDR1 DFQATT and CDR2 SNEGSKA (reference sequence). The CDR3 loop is CSARGRSNQPQQF.

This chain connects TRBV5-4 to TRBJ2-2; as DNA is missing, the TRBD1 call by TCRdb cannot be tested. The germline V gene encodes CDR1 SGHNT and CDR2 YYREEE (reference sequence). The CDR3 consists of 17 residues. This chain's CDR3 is CASSPQGGGIFAGELFF.

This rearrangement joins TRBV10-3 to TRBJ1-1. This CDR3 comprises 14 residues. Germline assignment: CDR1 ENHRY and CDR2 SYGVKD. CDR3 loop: CAISESWANTEAFF.

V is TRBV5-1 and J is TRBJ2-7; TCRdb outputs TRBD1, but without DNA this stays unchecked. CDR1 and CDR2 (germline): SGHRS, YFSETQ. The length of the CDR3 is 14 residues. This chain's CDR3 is CASSLQGPGYEQYF.

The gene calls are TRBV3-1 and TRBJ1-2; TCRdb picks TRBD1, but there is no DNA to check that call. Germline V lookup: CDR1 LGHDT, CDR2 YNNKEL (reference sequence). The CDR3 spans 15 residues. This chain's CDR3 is CASSQEGGQGVSYTF. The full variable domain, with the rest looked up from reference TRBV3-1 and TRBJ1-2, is DTAVSQTPKYLVTQMGNDKSIKCEQNLGHDTMYWYKQDSKKFLKIMFSYNNKELIINETVPNRFSPKSPDKAHLNLHINSLELGDSAVYFCASSQEGGQGVSYTFGSGTRLTVV.

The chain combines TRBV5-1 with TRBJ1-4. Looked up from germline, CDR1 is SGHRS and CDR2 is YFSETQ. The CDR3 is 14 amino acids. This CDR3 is CASTYTSTNEKLFF.

The CDR3 sequence is CASSLGDNTEAFF. The chain employs TRBV5-1 and TRBJ1-1. Per germline, CDR1 SGHRS and CDR2 YFSETQ. This CDR3 spans 13 amino acids.

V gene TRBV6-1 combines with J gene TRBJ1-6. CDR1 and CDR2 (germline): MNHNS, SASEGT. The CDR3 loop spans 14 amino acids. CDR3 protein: CASYPGGLRSPLHF.

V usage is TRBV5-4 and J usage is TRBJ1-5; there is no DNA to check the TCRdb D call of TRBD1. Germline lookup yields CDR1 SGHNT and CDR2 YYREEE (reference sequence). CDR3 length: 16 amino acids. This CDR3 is CASSFGGQLGNQPQHF.

This CDR3 reads CAISTSGGYEQYF. This chain links TRBV10-3 with TRBJ2-7; TCRdb lists TRBD2, though no DNA is available to test this call. Germline V gene data show CDR1 as ENHRY and CDR2 as SYGVKD. This CDR3 contains 13 residues.

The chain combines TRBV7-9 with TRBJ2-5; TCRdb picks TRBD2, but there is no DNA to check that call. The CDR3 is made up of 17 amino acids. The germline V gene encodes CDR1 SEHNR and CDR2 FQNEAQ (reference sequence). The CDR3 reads CASSRSTGTSGRETQYF.

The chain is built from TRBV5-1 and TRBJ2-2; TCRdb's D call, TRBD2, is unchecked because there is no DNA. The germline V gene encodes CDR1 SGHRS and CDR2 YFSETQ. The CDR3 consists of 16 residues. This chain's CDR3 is CASSFTVGGNTGELFF.

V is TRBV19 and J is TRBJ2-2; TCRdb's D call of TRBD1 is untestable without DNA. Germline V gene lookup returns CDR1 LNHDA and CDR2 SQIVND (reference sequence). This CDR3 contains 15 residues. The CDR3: CASSARDRYTGVLFF.

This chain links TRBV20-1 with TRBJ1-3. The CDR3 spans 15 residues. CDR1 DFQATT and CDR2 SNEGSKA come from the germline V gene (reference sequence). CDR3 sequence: CSAEDGVRGGNTIYF.

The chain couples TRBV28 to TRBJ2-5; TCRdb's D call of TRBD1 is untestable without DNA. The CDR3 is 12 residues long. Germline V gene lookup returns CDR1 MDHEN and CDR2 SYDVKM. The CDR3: CASSSGAETQYF.

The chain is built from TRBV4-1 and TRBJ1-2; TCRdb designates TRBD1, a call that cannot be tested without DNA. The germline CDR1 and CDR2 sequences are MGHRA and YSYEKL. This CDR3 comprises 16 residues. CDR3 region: CASSQDSWTGAYGYTF.

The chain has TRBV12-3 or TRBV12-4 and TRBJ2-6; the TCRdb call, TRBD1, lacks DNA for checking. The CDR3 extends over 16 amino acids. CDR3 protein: CASSLRQGTGANVLTF.

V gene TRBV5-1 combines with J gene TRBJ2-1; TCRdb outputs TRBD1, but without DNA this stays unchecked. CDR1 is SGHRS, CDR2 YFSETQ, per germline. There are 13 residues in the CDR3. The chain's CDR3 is CASSPETGRTQFF.